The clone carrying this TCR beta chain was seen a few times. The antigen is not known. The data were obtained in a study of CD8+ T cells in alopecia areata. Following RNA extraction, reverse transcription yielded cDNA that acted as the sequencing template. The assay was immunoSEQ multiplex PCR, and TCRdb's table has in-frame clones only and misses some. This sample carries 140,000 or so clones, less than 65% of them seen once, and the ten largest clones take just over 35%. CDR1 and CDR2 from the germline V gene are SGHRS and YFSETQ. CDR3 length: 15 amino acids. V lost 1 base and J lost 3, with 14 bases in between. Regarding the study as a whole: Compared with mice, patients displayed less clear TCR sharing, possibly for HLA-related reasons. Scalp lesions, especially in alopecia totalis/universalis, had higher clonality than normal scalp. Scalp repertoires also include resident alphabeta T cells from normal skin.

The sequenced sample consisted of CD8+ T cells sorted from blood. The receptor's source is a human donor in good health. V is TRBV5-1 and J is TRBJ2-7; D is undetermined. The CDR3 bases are TGCGCCAGCAGCTTGACCGGTCACGGAATCTACGAGCAGTACTTC. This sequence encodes CASSLTGHGIYEQYF.